This TCR beta chain was observed in a study of OX40 agonist ivuxolimab in advanced cancers. Across the study: Dose-escalation patients were diagnosed with hepatocellular carcinoma, melanoma, renal cell cancer or head and neck cancer. Three patients, one with hepatocellular carcinoma and two with cutaneous melanoma, achieved partial responses.

A single count supports this clone. Antigen: not known. Germline V gives CDR1 SEHNR, CDR2 FQNEAQ (reference sequence). The J segment lost 0 bases and the V segment lost 3 bases, leaving 5 bases of the junction unmatched. This CDR3 has 17 residues. The study's findings and limits: Relative to CD4+, CD8+ T cells held more expanded clones on average.

The method was immunoSEQ multiplex PCR; TCRdb's version includes in-frame clones alone and lacks a portion of them. The sample yields tens of thousands of clones, around 86% seen once. This sequence was found in an adult with an advanced solid tumor such as melanoma, head and neck, liver or kidney cancer. The gene calls are TRBV7-9 and TRBJ2-6; 7 bases map to TRBD1. The sample consisted of CD4+ or CD8+ T cells sorted from blood, taken in a trial of the OX40 agonist ivuxolimab. The CDR3 sequence: CASSLGQRSSGANVLTF. The CDR3, as DNA: TGTGCCAGCAGCTTGGGACAGCGTTCCTCTGGGGCCAACGTCCTGACTTTC. The entire variable domain, with the rest obtained from reference TRBV7-9 and TRBJ2-6, is as follows: DTGVSQNPRHKITKRGQNVTFRCDPISEHNRLYWYRQTLGQGPEFLTYFQNEAQLEKSRLLSDRFSAERPKGSFSTLEIQRTEQGDSAMYLCASSLGQRSSGANVLTFGAGSRLTVL.